This T cell receptor (beta chain) was retrieved from a study of tumor and adjacent non-tumor tissue in lung cancer. Germline CDR1 is MNHNY and CDR2 is SVGAGI (reference sequence). The V gene lost 9 bases and the J gene lost 4 bases, with 18 bases spanning the gap. The length of the CDR3 is 14 residues. TCRbeta libraries were built with three rounds of nested PCR, modified from ARM-PCR. TCRdb processed the multiplex PCR reads anew with MiXCR; each CDR3 protein has one entry. This table holds 90,000 to 130,000 distinct CDR3 sequences, approximately 80% found once. No cell sorting was done before RNA was extracted from the tissue. Comment on this clonotype: What it binds is unknown.

General observations from the study: Top 100 clones took a larger repertoire share in normal lung. Patients with more diverse tumor TCRs had worse survival.

The sequence was obtained from a man in his 70s with non-small cell lung cancer. The chain recombines TRBV6-6 with TRBJ1-2; D ambiguous. The sequenced sample was lung tumor tissue. The CDR3 is CASSPPGASYGYTF. In DNA form, the CDR3 reads TGTGCCAGTAGCCCCCCAGGCGCCTCCTATGGCTACACCTTC.